Listed here is a single T cell receptor beta chain. The data belong to a study of blood T cell repertoires in COVID-19. Study at large: Researchers got acute and convalescent COVID-19 samples from the United States, Italy and Spain. T cells, B-cell-depleted T cells, or PBMCs supplied cDNA or gDNA.

Original analysis: Estimation of nucleated cell counts relied on the amplification of reference gene primers. Assay used: immunoSEQ multiplex PCR; TCRdb lists only in-frame clones, some missing. V and J calls and clone size are as listed in that table; D and trimming were resolved from the DNA. Among about 210,000 clones listed, around 80% were seen once. This CDR3 contains 16 residues. Trimming shortened V by 3 bases and J by 7 bases, and 22 bases separated the two germline ends. CDR1 and CDR2 (germline): SGDLS, YYNGEE. The sample taken for sequencing was peripheral blood. The sequence came from a woman between 35 and 50 years old with acute or convalescent COVID-19. J is TRBJ1-1 and V is TRBV9; D not certain. The CDR3 sequence: CASSANLDVAGGEAFF. The CDR3 DNA reads as TGTGCCAGCAGCGCCAACCTTGATGTAGCCGGCGGTGAAGCTTTCTTT. Complete variable domain (other parts from reference TRBV9 and TRBJ1-1): DSGVTQTPKHLITATGQRVTLRCSPRSGDLSVYWYQQSLDQGLQFLIQYYNGEERAKGNILERFSAQQFPDLHSELNLSSLELGDSALYFCASSANLDVAGGEAFFGQGTRLTVV.